A single TCR beta chain is shown here with its context. Its antigen remains undetermined. One base away there is no much larger clone; base qualities are not given. This sample is drawn from a study of T cells in Graves' hyperthyroidism and ophthalmopathy (dated by TCRdb to about 2019). Some background on the complete study: Peripheral blood samples were taken at the time of initial diagnosis, prior to any treatment. TCR V-J signatures able to tell the groups apart were searched for in a discovery cohort of 95 to 100 patients, of whom approximately 40 had Graves' ophthalmopathy and 57 had stable Graves' hyperthyroidism. Prospective prediction of ophthalmopathy was tested in an independent validation cohort of approximately 19 hyperthyroidism patients and some 17 patients who later progressed to ophthalmopathy. The 95 to 100 discovery patients were randomly split 7:3 into training and test sets. Thyroid tissue and blood T-cell repertoires from several Graves' hyperthyroidism patients were also compared in the study. Once sampling was done, hyperthyroidism patients were given methimazole at a starting dose of 30 mg daily, whereas ophthalmopathy patients were given high-dose intravenous methylprednisolone. The paper describes TCR Vbeta CDR3 sequencing of about 140 peripheral blood samples, made up of 43 ophthalmopathy patients, roughly 72 hyperthyroidism patients and roughly 17 progressor patients. The research as a whole found: Sample size was not statistically predetermined, and investigators were not blinded to group allocation. During validation, the model predicted progression to ophthalmopathy a median of approximately 6.5 months ahead of onset, with roughly 65% sensitivity and about 72% specificity. Most expanded thyroid clonotypes (frequency above 0.001) were also detected in blood, a finding suggesting that blood repertoires may reflect thyroid immune responses. A model built on a 13 V-J signature distinguished ophthalmopathy from stable hyperthyroidism, reaching over 85% sensitivity and 81.08% specificity in cross-validation and 80%/75% in testing.

Stable Graves' hyperthyroidism was defined as the absence of progression to ophthalmopathy over 18 months of follow-up. The hyperthyroidism patients were between 18 and 65 years old and newly diagnosed, with a disease duration of less than 2 months. Patients with uncontrolled infections, other autoimmune diseases, pregnancy or lactation were excluded. Diagnoses were based on clinical symptoms, serum thyroxine and TRAb, thyroid ultrasound and orbital computed tomography. PBMCs were separated from roughly 10 ml of fresh peripheral blood using Ficoll-Paque density gradient centrifugation. Trizol reagent was used to extract total RNA, and RNA quality was then checked on an Agilent 2100 Bioanalyzer. Amplification of TCR beta CDR3 regions was carried out from RNA transcripts. The TCR CDR3 was subjected to a first round of RT-PCR using the HTBI primer set and the Qiagen OneStep RT-PCR kit. Libraries were constructed in a second round of multiplex PCR, after which size selection and purification were performed. Sequencing of the libraries was done on an Illumina HiSeq2000 using paired-end 100 bp reads. The authors processed their data as follows. SOAPnuke was used to process the raw data, throwing out any read that contained adapters or uncalled bases, had a mean Phred below 15, or lacked an exact constant-primer or identifier match. COPE v1.2.5 was used to merge high-quality paired reads, and clonotypes were defined as unique nucleotide sequences. MiTCR v1.1 was used to align the clonotypes against IMGT TRBV, TRBD and TRBJ reference segments. Only V-J combinations with frequency above 0.0001, covering roughly 99% of repertoires, were analysed. A TCS score was defined as the ratio of F50 (clonal expansion) to E x V (chaos), with BLOSUM62-based TCRdist applied between CDR3 peptides within each V-J. Welch's t-statistics and random forest reduced 514 V-J features to about 13, which were used in a naive Bayes classifier (R e1071). The similarity between thyroid and blood repertoires was quantified using the Morisita-Horn index. TCRdb reprocessing: public reads trimmed at Q25 with fastp, clones called with MiXCR, in-frame beta chains kept. Records with the same CDR3 protein are collapsed into one entry carrying the most frequent genes and DNA. These V and J calls rely on TCRdb rather than the paper's analysis. This sample lists around 100,000 distinct CDR3 sequences; approximately 50% were detected once. The ten largest clones capture roughly 25% of the sample.

The germline V gene (reference sequence) supplies CDR1 DFQATT and CDR2 SNEGSKA. V is cut by 0 bases and J by 5 bases, and the space between the germline ends is 19 bases. Reading from cysteine to phenylalanine, the CDR3 counts 16 amino acids. Just CDR3 DNA is preserved here, 48 bases in frame from base 1. This chain joins TRBV20-1 to TRBJ2-5; the D gene is perhaps TRBD1, on 5 matching bases. The sequence was collected from a man between 35 and 55 years old with Graves' hyperthyroidism. Sequences were obtained from blood. The CDR3 region has the sequence CSARDPETAEEETQYF. In nucleotide form, the sequence is TGCAGTGCTAGAGATCCAGAGACAGCCGAGGAGGAGACCCAGTACTTC.